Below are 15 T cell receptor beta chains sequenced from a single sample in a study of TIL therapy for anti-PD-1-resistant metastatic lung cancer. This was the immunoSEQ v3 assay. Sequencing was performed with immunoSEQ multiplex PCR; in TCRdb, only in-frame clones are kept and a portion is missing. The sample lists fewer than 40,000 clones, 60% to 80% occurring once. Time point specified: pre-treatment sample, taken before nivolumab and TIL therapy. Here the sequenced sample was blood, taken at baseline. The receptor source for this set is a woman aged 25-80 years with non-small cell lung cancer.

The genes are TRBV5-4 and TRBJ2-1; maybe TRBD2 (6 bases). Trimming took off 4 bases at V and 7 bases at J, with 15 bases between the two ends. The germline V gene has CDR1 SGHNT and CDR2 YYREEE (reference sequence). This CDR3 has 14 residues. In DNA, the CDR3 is TGTGCCAGCAGCCTCGGACTATTGGGTAATGAGCAGTTCTTC. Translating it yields CASSLGLLGNEQFF.

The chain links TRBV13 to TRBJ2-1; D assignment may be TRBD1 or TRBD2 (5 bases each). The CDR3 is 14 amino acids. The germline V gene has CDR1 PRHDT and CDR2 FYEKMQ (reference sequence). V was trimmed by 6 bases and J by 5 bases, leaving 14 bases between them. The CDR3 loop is CASRRGGRNNEQFF. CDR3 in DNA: TGTGCCAGCAGGAGGGGTGGTCGAAACAATGAGCAGTTCTTC.

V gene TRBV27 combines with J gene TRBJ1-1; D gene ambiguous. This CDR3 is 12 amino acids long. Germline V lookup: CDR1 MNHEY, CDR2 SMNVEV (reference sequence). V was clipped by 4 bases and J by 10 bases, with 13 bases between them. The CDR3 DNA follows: TGTGCCAGCAGTTATTTGGGGAGACGAGCTTTCTTT. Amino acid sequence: CASSYLGRRAFF.

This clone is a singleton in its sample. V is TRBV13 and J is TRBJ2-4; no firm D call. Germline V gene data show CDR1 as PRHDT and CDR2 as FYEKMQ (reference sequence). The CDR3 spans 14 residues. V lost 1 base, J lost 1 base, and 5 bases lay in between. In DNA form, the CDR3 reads TGTGCCAGCAGCTTAGTTTCGGCCAAAAACATTCAGTACTTC. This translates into CASSLVSAKNIQYF. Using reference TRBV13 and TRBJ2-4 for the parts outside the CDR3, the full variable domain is AAGVIQSPRHLIKEKRETATLKCYPIPRHDTVYWYQQGPGQDPQFLISFYEKMQSDKGSIPDRFSAQQFSDYHSELNMSSLELGDSALYFCASSLVSAKNIQYFGAGTRLSVL.

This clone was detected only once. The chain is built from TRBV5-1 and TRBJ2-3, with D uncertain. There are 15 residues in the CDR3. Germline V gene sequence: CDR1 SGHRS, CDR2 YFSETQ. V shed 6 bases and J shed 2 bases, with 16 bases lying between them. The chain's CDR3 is CASTPVLGATDTQYF. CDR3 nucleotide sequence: TGCGCCAGCACTCCCGTTTTGGGCGCCACAGATACGCAGTATTTT.

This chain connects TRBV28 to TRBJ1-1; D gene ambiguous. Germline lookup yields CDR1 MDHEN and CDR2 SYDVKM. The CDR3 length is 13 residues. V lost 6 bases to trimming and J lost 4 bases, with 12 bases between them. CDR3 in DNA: TGTGCCAGCAGATCCTTTCGGGGCACTGAAGCTTTCTTT. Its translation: CASRSFRGTEAFF.

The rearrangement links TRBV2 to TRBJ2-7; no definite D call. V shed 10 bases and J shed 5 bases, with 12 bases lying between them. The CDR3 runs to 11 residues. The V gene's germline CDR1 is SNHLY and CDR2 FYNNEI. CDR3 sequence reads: CATPLGDEQYF. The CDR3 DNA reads TGTGCCACCCCCTTGGGCGACGAGCAGTACTTC. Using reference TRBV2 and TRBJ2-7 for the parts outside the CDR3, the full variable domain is EPEVTQTPSHQVTQMGQEVILRCVPISNHLYFYWYRQILGQKVEFLVSFYNNEISEKSEIFDDQFSVERPDGSNFTLKIRSTKLEDSAMYFCATPLGDEQYFGPGTRLTVT.

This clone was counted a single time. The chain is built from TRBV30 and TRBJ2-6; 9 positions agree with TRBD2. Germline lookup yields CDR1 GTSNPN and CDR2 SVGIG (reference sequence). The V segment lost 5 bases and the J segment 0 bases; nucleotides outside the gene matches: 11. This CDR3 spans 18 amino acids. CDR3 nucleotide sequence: TGTGCCTGGGCCCGTTGGACTAGCGATCCCTCTGGGGCCAACGTCCTGACTTTC. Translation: CAWARWTSDPSGANVLTF.

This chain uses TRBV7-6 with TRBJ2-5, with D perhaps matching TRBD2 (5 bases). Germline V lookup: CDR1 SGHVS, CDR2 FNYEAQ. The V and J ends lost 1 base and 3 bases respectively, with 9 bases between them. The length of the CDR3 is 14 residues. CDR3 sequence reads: CASSLGPGEETQYF. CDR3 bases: TGTGCCAGCAGCTTAGGACCCGGGGAAGAGACCCAGTACTTC.

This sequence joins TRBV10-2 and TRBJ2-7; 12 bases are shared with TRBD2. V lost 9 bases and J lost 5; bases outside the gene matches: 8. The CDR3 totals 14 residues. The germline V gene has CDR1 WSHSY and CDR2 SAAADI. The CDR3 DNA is TGCGCCAGTGCGCTAGCGGGAGGGCTTAACGAGCAGTACTTC. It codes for CASALAGGLNEQYF.

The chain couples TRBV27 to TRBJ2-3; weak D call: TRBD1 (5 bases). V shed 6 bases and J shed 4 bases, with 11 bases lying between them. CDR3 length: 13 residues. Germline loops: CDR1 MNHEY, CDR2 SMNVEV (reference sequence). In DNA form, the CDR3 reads TGTGCCAGCAGCAGGGTCTCGGCAGATACGCAGTATTTT. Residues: CASSRVSADTQYF.

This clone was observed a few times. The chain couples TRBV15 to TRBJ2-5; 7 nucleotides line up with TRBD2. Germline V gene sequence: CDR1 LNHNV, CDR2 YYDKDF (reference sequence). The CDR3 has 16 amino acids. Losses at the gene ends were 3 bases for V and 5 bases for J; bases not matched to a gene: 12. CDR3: CATSSKIVAGAETQYF. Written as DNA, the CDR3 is TGTGCCACCAGCAGTAAGATAGTTGCGGGAGCGGAGACCCAGTACTTC.

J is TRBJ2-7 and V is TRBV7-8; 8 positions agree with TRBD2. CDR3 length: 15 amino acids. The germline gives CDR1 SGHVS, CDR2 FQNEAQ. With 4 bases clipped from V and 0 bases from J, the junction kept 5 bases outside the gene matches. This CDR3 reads CASSSASGLSYEQYF. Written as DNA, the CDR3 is TGTGCCAGCAGCTCGGCTAGCGGGCTCTCCTACGAGCAGTACTTC. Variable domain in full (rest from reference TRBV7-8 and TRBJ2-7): GAGVSQSPRYKVAKRGQDVALRCDPISGHVSLFWYQQALGQGPEFLTYFQNEAQLDKSGLPSDRFFAERPEGSVSTLKIQRTQQEDSAVYLCASSSASGLSYEQYFGPGTRLTVT.

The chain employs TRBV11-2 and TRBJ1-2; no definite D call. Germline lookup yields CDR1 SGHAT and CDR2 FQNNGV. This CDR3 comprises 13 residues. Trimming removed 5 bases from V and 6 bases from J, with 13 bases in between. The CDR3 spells CASSDTTSNGYTF. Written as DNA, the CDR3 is TGTGCCAGCAGCGATACAACGTCCAATGGCTACACCTTC.

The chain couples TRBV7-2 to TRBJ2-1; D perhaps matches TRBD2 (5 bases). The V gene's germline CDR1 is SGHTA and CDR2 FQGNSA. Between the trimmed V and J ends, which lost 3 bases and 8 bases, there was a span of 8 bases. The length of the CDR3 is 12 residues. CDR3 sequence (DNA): TGTGCCAGCAGCTTCAGGACTCATGAGCAGTTCTTC. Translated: CASSFRTHEQFF.